The 9 T cell receptor beta chains given below trace back to one sample, sequenced in a study of blood T cells in healthy people across ages. Together with a sample-barcoded 5' primer, a J-beta primer mix was included in a second PCR lasting about 6 to 11 cycles. TCRdb re-analysed the 5' RACE reads in MiXCR, keeping a single row per CDR3 protein. The sample holds 1,100,000 or so distinct CDR3 sequences; more than 35% are singletons and the top ten take over 15%. Sequenced sample: blood. These receptors came from a woman aged 55-69 years in good health.

This clonotype was seen a handful of times. The chain combines TRBV7-2 with TRBJ2-1, with TRBD2 matching over 13 bases. The V gene's germline CDR1 is SGHTA and CDR2 FQGNSA. The CDR3 is 15 amino acids. With V trimmed by 5 bases and J by 10 bases, 8 bases remained unmatched. As DNA, the CDR3 is TGTGCCAGCAGCCAACTAGCGGGAGGGCTTCTCGAGCAGTTCTTC. Translation gives CASSQLAGGLLEQFF.

The chain carries TRBV30 and TRBJ1-6; 7 nucleotides match TRBD1. The CDR3 loop spans 13 amino acids. The germline CDR1 and CDR2 sequences are GTSNPN and SVGIG (reference sequence). V lost 1 base and J lost 6; bases outside the gene matches: 0. In DNA form, the CDR3 reads TGTGCCTGGAGTGAGGGGGCTAATTCACCCCTCCACTTT. Translated, it gives CAWSEGANSPLHF.

CDR3 sequence: CASAPSGGRVTEAFF. CDR3 nucleotide sequence: TGTGCTAGTGCCCCGAGCGGGGGGAGGGTCACTGAAGCTTTCTTT. The rearrangement uses TRBV12-5 and TRBJ1-1; perhaps TRBD1 as D (5 bases). The ends were cut back, 7 bases at V and 4 bases at J, with 19 bases in the middle. The CDR3 sequence is 15 residues long. CDR1 and CDR2 from the germline V gene are LGHNT and FRNRAP.

CDR3 residues: CASSQLGLAAITDTQYF. The CDR3 nucleotides are TGTGCCAGCAGCCAGCTGGGACTAGCGGCCATCACAGATACGCAGTATTTT. The rearrangement uses TRBV3-1 and TRBJ2-3, with 11 bases identical to TRBD2. Looked up from germline, CDR1 is LGHDT and CDR2 is YNNKEL (reference sequence). With 3 bases clipped from V and 2 bases from J, the junction kept 7 bases outside the gene matches. The CDR3 consists of 17 residues.

Regarding this clonotype: A much larger clonotype is one base distant, so this may be a read error. The chain links TRBV20-1 to TRBJ2-5; 7 bases are a match to TRBD1. There are 14 residues in the CDR3. Germline CDR1 reads DFQATT; CDR2 reads SNEGSKA (reference sequence). Written as DNA, the CDR3 is TGCAGTGCTAGAGTCTGGGACAGCCAAGAGACCCGGTACTTC. Translating gives CSARVWDSQETRYF.

A note on this clonotype: At one end the junction does not follow the germline gene, possibly because of a read error. This chain links TRBV27 with TRBJ2-1; TRBD2 matches at 9 bases. Germline CDR1 and CDR2: MNHEY and SMNVEV (reference sequence). The CDR3 covers 17 residues. CDR3 region: CAGSDPLIGTSFHEQFF. In nucleotides, the CDR3 is TGTGCCGGCAGTGATCCCCTAATCGGGACTAGCTTCCATGAGCAGTTCTTC.

The chain employs TRBV2 and TRBJ2-5; D is ambiguous. Trimming stripped 7 bases from V and 5 bases from J, with 8 bases between. CDR1 is SNHLY and CDR2 is FYNNEI in the germline V gene. This CDR3 has 11 amino acids. The DNA of the CDR3 is TGTGCCAGCATGGGCCGGGAGACCCAGTACTTC. Protein product: CASMGRETQYF.

This clonotype was seen ten or more times. The chain is built from TRBV24-1 and TRBJ2-5, with 7 bases lining up with TRBD1. The germline V gene encodes CDR1 KGHDR and CDR2 SFDVKD. V dropped 4 bases and J dropped 5; count of bases not matched to a gene: 3. The CDR3 runs 13 residues. CDR3 protein: CATSERQGETQYF. The DNA of the CDR3 is TGTGCCACCAGTGAACGACAGGGCGAGACCCAGTACTTC.

The chain uses TRBV21-1 and TRBJ2-7; the listed D gene, TRBD2, was not tested against the DNA. TRBV21-1 is an annotated pseudogene. The CDR3 covers 18 residues. The CDR3, as DNA: TGTGCCAGCAGCAAAGTCCCCTACCAGGGAGGGATTTACTACGAGCAGTACTTC. Translation gives CASSKVPYQGGIYYEQYF.